These T cell receptor beta chains were read from a single sample in a study of shared clonotypes between healthy human individuals. Sequencing used immunoSEQ multiplex PCR; TCRdb keeps in-frame clones, though not all of them. Counted here are under 850,000 clones, 80% to 95% occurring once; the ten biggest clones make up approximately 25%. The sample comprised naive CD8+ T cells sorted from blood. The receptors originated from a man aged 25-40 years in good health. CDR3s include the opening cysteine and the closing phenylalanine or tryptophan. The order of the fields is D gene, J gene, V gene, CDR3 protein. The D gene is left open where the match is weak.

d_gene: .; j_gene: TRBJ2-7; v_gene: TRBV29-1; CDR3aa: CSDREMTGEQYF
d_gene: .; j_gene: TRBJ1-5; v_gene: TRBV7-8; CDR3aa: CASSPDVGWAENSNQPQHF
d_gene: .; j_gene: TRBJ2-3; v_gene: TRBV27; CDR3aa: CASSFALADTQYF
d_gene: .; j_gene: TRBJ2-1; v_gene: TRBV19; CDR3aa: CASSIDPGRGFVDEQFF
d_gene: TRBD2; j_gene: TRBJ2-1; v_gene: TRBV10-2; CDR3aa: CASTSGSYNEQFF
d_gene: TRBD1; j_gene: TRBJ1-5; v_gene: TRBV15; CDR3aa: CATSRDFDRAENSNQPQHF
d_gene: .; j_gene: TRBJ2-1; v_gene: TRBV7-2; CDR3aa: CASSLTTGLNEQFF
d_gene: .; j_gene: TRBJ2-7; v_gene: TRBV11-2; CDR3aa: CASSLGSTYEQYF
d_gene: .; j_gene: TRBJ2-2; v_gene: TRBV27; CDR3aa: CASSFSTASNTGELFF
d_gene: .; j_gene: TRBJ2-3; v_gene: TRBV19; CDR3aa: CASSSPQGPDTQYF
d_gene: .; j_gene: TRBJ2-7; v_gene: TRBV2; CDR3aa: CASIGQTSYEQYF
d_gene: .; j_gene: TRBJ2-5; v_gene: TRBV5-1; CDR3aa: CASSLRWGKTQYF
d_gene: .; j_gene: TRBJ2-1; v_gene: TRBV28; CDR3aa: CASSSFGLDNNEQFF
d_gene: TRBD2; j_gene: TRBJ2-1; v_gene: TRBV10-2; CDR3aa: CASSENVPGLAGDREQFF
d_gene: .; j_gene: TRBJ2-4; v_gene: TRBV6-6; CDR3aa: CASSYSGTGFGPIQYF
d_gene: .; j_gene: TRBJ1-3; v_gene: TRBV11-1; CDR3aa: CASSPRRGASGNTIYF
d_gene: .; j_gene: TRBJ2-1; v_gene: TRBV5-4; CDR3aa: CASSTPSALGNEQFF
d_gene: TRBD2; j_gene: TRBJ2-3; v_gene: TRBV5-1; CDR3aa: CASSLAARRLAVNADTQYF
d_gene: .; j_gene: TRBJ1-2; v_gene: TRBV4-1; CDR3aa: CASSQETRFGYTF
d_gene: .; j_gene: TRBJ1-2; v_gene: TRBV27; CDR3aa: CASSFAGLDGYTF
d_gene: .; j_gene: TRBJ1-4; v_gene: TRBV27; CDR3aa: CASRGTGRTTGGEKLFF
d_gene: TRBD1; j_gene: TRBJ2-1; v_gene: TRBV29-1; CDR3aa: CSVLTGTYNEQFF
d_gene: .; j_gene: TRBJ2-7; v_gene: TRBV4-2; CDR3aa: CASSLERSTPYEQYF
d_gene: .; j_gene: TRBJ2-7; v_gene: TRBV30; CDR3aa: CAWRQIRASEQYF
d_gene: .; j_gene: TRBJ2-7; v_gene: TRBV27; CDR3aa: CASSLKGPWEQYF
d_gene: TRBD2; j_gene: TRBJ2-1; v_gene: TRBV5-4; CDR3aa: CASSLLGGGISYNEQFF
d_gene: TRBD2; j_gene: TRBJ2-7; v_gene: TRBV19; CDR3aa: CASSSGRGSYEQYF
d_gene: TRBD2; j_gene: TRBJ2-7; v_gene: TRBV10-1; CDR3aa: CASSESLAEGYEQYF
d_gene: TRBD1; j_gene: TRBJ2-6; v_gene: TRBV11-2; CDR3aa: CASSLSLGQDNVLTF
d_gene: .; j_gene: TRBJ2-7; v_gene: TRBV7-8; CDR3aa: CASWGSGTPRTYEQYF
d_gene: TRBD1; j_gene: TRBJ2-3; v_gene: TRBV27; CDR3aa: CASALQVGTGGTDTQYF
d_gene: .; j_gene: TRBJ2-1; v_gene: TRBV6-5; CDR3aa: CASSIDDNEQFF
d_gene: TRBD1; j_gene: TRBJ2-7; v_gene: TRBV28; CDR3aa: CASRSTGTGSYEQYF
d_gene: .; j_gene: TRBJ2-1; v_gene: TRBV18; CDR3aa: CASSPRTTVMLYNEQFF
d_gene: .; j_gene: TRBJ2-1; v_gene: TRBV2; CDR3aa: CASVRGQAASYNEQFF
d_gene: TRBD1; j_gene: TRBJ2-1; v_gene: TRBV5-1; CDR3aa: CASRGQGTSSYNEQFF
d_gene: .; j_gene: TRBJ2-7; v_gene: TRBV2; CDR3aa: CASSETGSSYEQYF
d_gene: .; j_gene: TRBJ2-7; v_gene: TRBV10-2; CDR3aa: CASSEKGFQEDEQYF
d_gene: .; j_gene: TRBJ2-3; v_gene: TRBV27; CDR3aa: CASSFGSTDTQYF
d_gene: TRBD1; j_gene: TRBJ2-1; v_gene: TRBV11-2; CDR3aa: CASTLGQGRYNEQFF
d_gene: .; j_gene: TRBJ2-1; v_gene: TRBV2; CDR3aa: CATWDPREGGTNEQFF
d_gene: .; j_gene: TRBJ1-5; v_gene: TRBV7-8; CDR3aa: CASSAPGRNQPQHF
d_gene: .; j_gene: TRBJ2-7; v_gene: TRBV28; CDR3aa: CASSLTTSEDYEQYF
d_gene: .; j_gene: TRBJ2-1; v_gene: TRBV9; CDR3aa: CASSVGTSSYNEQFF
d_gene: TRBD2; j_gene: TRBJ2-3; v_gene: TRBV7-8; CDR3aa: CASSLRLAGVRRTDTQYF
d_gene: TRBD1; j_gene: TRBJ2-1; v_gene: TRBV7-9; CDR3aa: CASTLQGAHNEQFF
d_gene: TRBD1; j_gene: TRBJ2-5; v_gene: TRBV27; CDR3aa: CASSSTPTGEETQYF
d_gene: TRBD2; j_gene: TRBJ2-1; v_gene: TRBV7-3; CDR3aa: CASSLTGLAGVNEQFF
d_gene: TRBD1; j_gene: TRBJ1-5; v_gene: TRBV5-1; CDR3aa: CASSITGQGNQPQHF